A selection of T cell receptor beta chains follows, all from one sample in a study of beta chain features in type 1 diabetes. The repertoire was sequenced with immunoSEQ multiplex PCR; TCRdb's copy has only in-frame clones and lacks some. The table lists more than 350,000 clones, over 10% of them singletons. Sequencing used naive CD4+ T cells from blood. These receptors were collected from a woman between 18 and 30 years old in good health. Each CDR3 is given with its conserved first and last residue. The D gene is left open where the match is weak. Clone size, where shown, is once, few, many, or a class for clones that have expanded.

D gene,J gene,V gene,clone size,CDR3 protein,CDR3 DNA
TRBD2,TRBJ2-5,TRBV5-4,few,CASSFGLAGVQETQYF,TGTGCCAGCAGCTTTGGACTAGCGGGGGTCCAAGAGACCCAGTACTTC
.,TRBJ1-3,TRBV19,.,CASTDRPSGNTIYF,TGTGCCAGCACAGACAGGCCCTCTGGAAACACCATATATTTT
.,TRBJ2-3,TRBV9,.,CASSVPGTDTQYF,TGTGCCAGCAGCGTACCGGGTACAGATACGCAGTATTTT
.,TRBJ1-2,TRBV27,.,CASRGRVGYGYTF,TGTGCCAGCAGGGGCAGGGTGGGCTATGGCTACACCTTC
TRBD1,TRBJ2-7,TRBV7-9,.,CASSLDRVVYEQYF,TGTGCCAGCAGCTTGGACAGGGTTGTTTACGAGCAGTACTTC
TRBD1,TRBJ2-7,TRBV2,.,CASSGNRQGAGKQYF,TGTGCCAGCAGTGGGAATAGACAGGGGGCTGGTAAGCAGTACTTC
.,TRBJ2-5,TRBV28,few,CSTGQETQYF,TGTAGCACTGGGCAAGAGACCCAGTACTTC
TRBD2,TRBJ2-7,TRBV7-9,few,CASTVAGEQYEQYF,TGTGCCAGCACCGTAGCGGGAGAGCAGTACGAGCAGTACTTC
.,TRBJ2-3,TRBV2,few,CASKVAMRTDTQYF,TGTGCCAGCAAGGTAGCGATGCGCACAGATACGCAGTATTTT
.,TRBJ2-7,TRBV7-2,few,CASSYLSGTLFGYEQYF,TGTGCCAGCAGCTACTTATCTGGCACACTTTTTGGGTACGAGCAGTACTTC
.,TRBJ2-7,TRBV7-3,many,CASSLDFASEQYF,TGTGCCAGCAGCCTAGATTTCGCCTCCGAGCAGTACTTC
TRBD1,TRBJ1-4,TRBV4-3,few,CASSHPTGSGLFF,TGCGCCAGCAGCCACCCGACAGGGTCGGGACTGTTTTTT
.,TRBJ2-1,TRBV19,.,CASSPRIGVDEQFF,TGTGCCAGTAGTCCCCGGATCGGGGTCGATGAGCAGTTCTTC
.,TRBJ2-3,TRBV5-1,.,CASSLTTDTQYF,TGCGCCAGCAGCCTGACAACAGATACGCAGTATTTT
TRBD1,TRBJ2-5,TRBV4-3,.,CASSQDSGQEETQYF,TGCGCCAGCAGCCAAGACTCAGGACAGGAAGAGACCCAGTACTTC
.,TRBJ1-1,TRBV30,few,CAWRRQANTEAFF,TGTGCCTGGAGGAGACAAGCGAACACTGAAGCTTTCTTT
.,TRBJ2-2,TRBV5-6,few,CASSDLGNTGELFF,TGTGCCAGCAGCGATCTCGGGAACACCGGGGAGCTGTTTTTT
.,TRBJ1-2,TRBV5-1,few,CASSFYGYDYGYTF,TGCGCCAGCAGCTTCTATGGTTACGACTATGGCTACACCTTC
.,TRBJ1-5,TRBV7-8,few,CASSLVSRYSNQPQHF,TGTGCCAGCAGCTTAGTAAGCAGATATAGCAATCAGCCCCAGCATTTT
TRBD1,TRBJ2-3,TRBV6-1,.,CASSGQGVGDTQYF,TGTGCCAGCAGTGGACAGGGAGTTGGAGATACGCAGTATTTT
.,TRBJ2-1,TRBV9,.,CASSGDGDSYNEQFF,TGTGCCAGCAGCGGGGACGGAGACTCCTACAATGAGCAGTTCTTC
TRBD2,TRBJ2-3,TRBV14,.,CASSLGTTTDTQYF,TGTGCCAGCAGCCTCGGGACTACCACAGATACGCAGTATTTT
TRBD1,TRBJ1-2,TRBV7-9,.,CASSLGQGLPYGYTF,TGTGCCAGCAGCTTAGGACAGGGACTGCCTTATGGCTACACCTTC
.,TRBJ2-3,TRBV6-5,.,CASSQGLRTDTQYF,TGTGCCAGCAGTCAAGGACTTCGCACAGATACGCAGTATTTT
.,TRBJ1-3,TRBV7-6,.,CASSLQDRAIYF,TGTGCCAGCAGCTTGCAGGATCGCGCCATATATTTT
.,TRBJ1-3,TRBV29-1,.,CSARSGDRGNTIYF,TGCAGCGCCAGATCAGGGGATCGTGGAAACACCATATATTTT
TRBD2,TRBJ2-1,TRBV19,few,CASSIVGREGNEQFF,TGTGCCAGTAGTATAGTCGGCAGGGAGGGCAATGAGCAGTTCTTC
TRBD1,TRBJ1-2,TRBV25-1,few,CASSGPTGAYGYTF,TGTGCCAGCAGTGGACCCACAGGGGCCTATGGCTACACCTTC
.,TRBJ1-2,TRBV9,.,CASSADSGSYGYTF,TGTGCCAGCAGCGCCGATAGTGGGTCCTATGGCTACACCTTC
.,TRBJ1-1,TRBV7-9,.,CASSLADRLNTEAFF,TGTGCCAGCAGCTTAGCCGACAGGCTGAACACTGAAGCTTTCTTT
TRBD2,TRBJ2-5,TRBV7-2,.,CASSLGLAGGQETQYF,TGTGCCAGCAGCTTAGGACTAGCGGGGGGCCAAGAGACCCAGTACTTC
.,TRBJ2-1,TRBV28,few,CASSWSQTSGSYNEQFF,TGTGCCAGCAGTTGGTCCCAGACTAGTGGCTCCTACAATGAGCAGTTCTTC
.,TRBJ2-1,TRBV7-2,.,CASSSNYPLRNEQFF,TGTGCCAGCAGCTCCAACTATCCTCTTAGGAATGAGCAGTTCTTC
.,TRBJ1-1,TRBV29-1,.,CSSRVNTEAFF,TGCAGCTCCAGGGTGAACACTGAAGCTTTCTTT
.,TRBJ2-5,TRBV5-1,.,CASSQVRETQYF,TGCGCCAGCAGCCAGGTGAGAGAGACCCAGTACTTC